One and the same sample provided the 7 T cell receptor beta chains below, sequenced in a study of shared clonotypes between healthy human individuals. Method: immunoSEQ multiplex PCR; TCRdb's copy keeps in-frame clones and lacks some. The sample consists of millions of clones, 85% to 95% of them appearing once. Terminally differentiated effector memory CD45RA+ cells were excluded by CCR7 positive selection of CD45RO-negative cells. The sequencing sample was made of naive CD8+ T cells from PBMCs. The receptors originated from a man between 18 and 29 years old in good health. Some clones in this sample may be carry-over from other donors' samples.

This clone showed up just once. V is TRBV14 and J is TRBJ1-1; D is unclear. V lost 1 base to trimming and J lost 4 bases, with 13 bases between them. The CDR3 contains 15 residues. In germline, CDR1 is SGHDN, CDR2 FVKESK. CDR3 in DNA: TGTGCCAGCAGCCAAGTTGAGGCCCCGATCACTGAAGCTTTCTTT. Its protein is CASSQVEAPITEAFF. The full variable domain, completed using reference TRBV14 and TRBJ1-1, is EAGVTQFPSHSVIEKGQTVTLRCDPISGHDNLYWYRRVMGKEIKFLLHFVKESKQDESGMPNNRFLAERTGGTYSTLKVQPAELEDSGVYFCASSQVEAPITEAFFGQGTRLTVV.

This clone was detected once. This rearrangement joins TRBV27 to TRBJ1-1; 10 bases line up with TRBD1. The CDR3 extends over 16 amino acids. The ends lost 6 bases at V and 5 bases at J; junction bases unmatched: 12. The germline CDR1 and CDR2 sequences are MNHEY and SMNVEV (reference sequence). CDR3 coding DNA: TGTGCCAGCAGAACGGGACAGGGGTTTGGAGTTACTGAAGCTTTCTTT. It translates to CASRTGQGFGVTEAFF.

This rearrangement joins TRBV27 to TRBJ2-7; TRBD2 matches 8 bases. Germline assignment: CDR1 MNHEY and CDR2 SMNVEV (reference sequence). The CDR3 totals 14 residues. V lost 6 bases, J lost 3 bases, and 7 bases stayed unmatched. The CDR3 spells CASRKAGVYYEQYF. The CDR3 region has the DNA TGTGCCAGCAGAAAAGCGGGAGTTTACTACGAGCAGTACTTC.

The CDR3 DNA follows: TGTGCCAGCAGCCGATTTTCCCCAACCTACGAGCAGTACTTC. Protein product: CASSRFSPTYEQYF. The rearrangement joins TRBV7-9 to TRBJ2-7; D not certain. CDR3 length: 14 amino acids. The V and J ends lost 5 bases and 2 bases respectively, with 13 bases between them. Germline lookup yields CDR1 SEHNR and CDR2 FQNEAQ (reference sequence).

This chain links TRBV28 with TRBJ1-5; 10 bases match TRBD1. Germline V gene data show CDR1 as MDHEN and CDR2 as SYDVKM. The V segment lost 5 bases and the J segment 2 bases; nucleotides outside the gene matches: 9. The CDR3 spans 17 residues. The CDR3 spells CASSLRTGGYGNQPQHF. The CDR3 DNA reads as TGTGCCAGCAGTCTCCGGACAGGGGGATACGGCAATCAGCCCCAGCATTTT.

This chain links TRBV28 with TRBJ1-1; D not resolved. The germline gives CDR1 MDHEN, CDR2 SYDVKM. The CDR3 covers 16 residues. Trimming removed 3 bases from V and 0 bases from J, with 14 bases in between. In nucleotides, the CDR3 is TGTGCCAGCAGTTTTCTTTCCAGCTCCATGAACACTGAAGCTTTCTTT. This encodes CASSFLSSSMNTEAFF.

This clone was seen once. The V and J genes are TRBV27 and TRBJ1-1; perhaps TRBD1 as D (5 bases). CDR3 size: 14 residues. Germline values: CDR1 MNHEY, CDR2 SMNVEV (reference sequence). The V and J ends lost 6 bases and 1 base respectively, with 12 bases between them. The CDR3 DNA sequence: TGTGCCAGCAGACCAGGGCTCCCGAACACTGAAGCTTTCTTT. It is translated as CASRPGLPNTEAFF.